These 6 T cell receptor beta chains originate from one sample sequenced in a study of a mutant IDH1 vaccine in newly diagnosed glioma. Time point described: week 47, end of study. One vaccine dose held 300 ug of mutant IDH1 20-mer peptide and came with topical imiquimod. These receptors have no identified antigens. Sequenced by immunoSEQ multiplex PCR; TCRdb stores in-frame clones only, minus some. The table lists nearly 50,000 clones, 70% to 85% of them singletons. The input for sequencing was PBMCs, taken from a glioma patient whose treatment included an IDH1 peptide vaccine. All receptors come from a woman aged 25 to 39 with glioma. Some clones in this sample may be carry-over from other donors' samples.

This rearrangement joins TRBV4-1 to TRBJ2-7; 15 bases are a match to TRBD2. The CDR3 consists of 17 residues. V lost 3 bases to trimming and J lost 4 bases; unmatched junction nucleotides: 7. Germline values: CDR1 MGHRA, CDR2 YSYEKL. The CDR3 coding sequence is TGCGCCAGCAGCCATGGGACTAGCGGGAGGTTTCGTTACGAGCAGTACTTC. As protein: CASSHGTSGRFRYEQYF.

The sample holds one count of this clone. The chain employs TRBV5-4 and TRBJ2-7, with D tentatively TRBD1 (5 bases). The V gene's germline CDR1 is SGHNT and CDR2 YYREEE (reference sequence). The CDR3 sequence is 14 residues long. Trimming stripped 3 bases from V and 6 bases from J, with 16 bases between. The CDR3 coding sequence is TGTGCCAGCAGCTACGACAGAGCAACGGGCGAGCAGTACTTC. Translation: CASSYDRATGEQYF.

V usage is TRBV9 and J usage is TRBJ2-7; the D is unclear. CDR1 is SGDLS and CDR2 is YYNGEE in the germline V gene. The CDR3 totals 14 residues. V lost 5 bases and J lost 0, with 12 bases in between. For the CDR3, the DNA is TGTGCCAGCAGTCCTTCAGCGAACTCCTACGAGCAGTACTTC. This gives the protein CASSPSANSYEQYF.

V usage is TRBV4-1 and J usage is TRBJ2-7, with D perhaps TRBD1 (5 bases). The CDR3 consists of 14 residues. The V and J ends lost 1 base and 0 bases respectively, with 7 bases between them. The germline gives CDR1 MGHRA, CDR2 YSYEKL. The CDR3 DNA reads TGCGCCAGCAGCCAAGGGCAGGGCTCCTACGAGCAGTACTTC. It codes for CASSQGQGSYEQYF.

The genes are TRBV9 and TRBJ1-1; possibly TRBD1 for D (6 bases). This CDR3 comprises 14 residues. V lost 3 bases to trimming and J lost 5 bases, with 14 bases between them. CDR1 and CDR2 from the germline V gene are SGDLS and YYNGEE. DNA for the CDR3: TGTGCCAGCAGCGATAAGGGGGTGGGAACTGAAGCTTTCTTT. It specifies CASSDKGVGTEAFF.

This clone was counted between two and nine times. V usage is TRBV19 and J usage is TRBJ2-5; 7 bases are shared with TRBD1. Germline values: CDR1 LNHDA, CDR2 SQIVND (reference sequence). Unmatched junction bases numbered 5, after V lost 6 bases and J lost 4 bases. The CDR3 contains 13 residues. The CDR3 DNA sequence: TGTGCCAGTAGAAGGACAGGTGGAGAGACCCAGTACTTC. This sequence encodes CASRRTGGETQYF.